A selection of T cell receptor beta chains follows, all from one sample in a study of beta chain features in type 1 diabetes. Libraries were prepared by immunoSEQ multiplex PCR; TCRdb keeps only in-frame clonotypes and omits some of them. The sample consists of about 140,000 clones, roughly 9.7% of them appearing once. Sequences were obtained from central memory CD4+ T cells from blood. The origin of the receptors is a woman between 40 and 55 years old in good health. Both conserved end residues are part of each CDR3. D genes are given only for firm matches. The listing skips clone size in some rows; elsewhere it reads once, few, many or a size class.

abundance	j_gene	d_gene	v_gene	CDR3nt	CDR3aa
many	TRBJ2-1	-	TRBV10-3	TGTGCCATCAGTGGGATGGGGCGAGGTGAGCAGTTCTTC	CAISGMGRGEQFF
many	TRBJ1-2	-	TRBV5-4	TGTGCCAGCAGACTCGACAGTAACTATGGCTACACCTTC	CASRLDSNYGYTF
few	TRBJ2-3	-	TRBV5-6	TGTGCCAGCAGCCCGTCGTTGCGTAGCACAGATACGCAGTATTTT	CASSPSLRSTDTQYF
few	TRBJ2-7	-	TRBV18	TGTGCCAGCTCATGGGCTGTAGGCGAGCAGTACTTC	CASSWAVGEQYF
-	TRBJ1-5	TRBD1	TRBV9	TGTGCCAGCAGCCGATACGGCGGGACAGGAATCAATCAGCCCCAGCATTTT	CASSRYGGTGINQPQHF
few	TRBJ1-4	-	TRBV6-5	TGTGCCAGCAGACGGACGGGGGGTAGTGAAAAACTGTTTTTT	CASRRTGGSEKLFF
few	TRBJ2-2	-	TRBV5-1	TGCGCCAGCAGCTTAAAACCGGCCGGGGAGCTGTTTTTT	CASSLKPAGELFF
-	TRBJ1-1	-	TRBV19	TGTGCCAGTAAGGCAGCCGGGAGGAACACTGAAGCTTTCTTT	CASKAAGRNTEAFF
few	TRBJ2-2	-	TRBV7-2	TGTGCCAGCAGCTCCGGACAGAGGAACACCGGGGAGCTGTTTTTT	CASSSGQRNTGELFF
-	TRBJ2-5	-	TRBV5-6	TGTGCCAGCAGCCCCTTTAACCAAGAGACCCAGTACTTC	CASSPFNQETQYF
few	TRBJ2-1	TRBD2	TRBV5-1	TGCGCCAGCAGCTCGAGTAGCGGGGGGACAGCCTACAATGAGCAGTTCTTC	CASSSSSGGTAYNEQFF
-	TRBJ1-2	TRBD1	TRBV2	TGTGCCAGCAGCGCCCCTTATACGACAGGGGAAGGCTACACCTTC	CASSAPYTTGEGYTF
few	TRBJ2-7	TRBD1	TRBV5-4	TGTGCCAGCAGCTTGGACAGGGGAGTCCACGAGCAGTACTTC	CASSLDRGVHEQYF
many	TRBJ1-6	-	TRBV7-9	TGTGCCAGCAGCGGAGATCAGGGTCTTTCACCCCTCCACTTT	CASSGDQGLSPLHF
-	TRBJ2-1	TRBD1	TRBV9	TGTGCCAGCAGCGTAGTTCGGGACAGGGGTTCAGGCTCCTACAATGAGCAGTTCTTC	CASSVVRDRGSGSYNEQFF
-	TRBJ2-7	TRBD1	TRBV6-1	TGTGCCAGCAGGTTGACAGGGGGCTACGAGCAGTACTTC	CASRLTGGYEQYF
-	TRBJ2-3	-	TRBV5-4	TGTGCCAGCAGCTTGGGTGGGGCAGGCAGCACAGATACGCAGTATTTT	CASSLGGAGSTDTQYF
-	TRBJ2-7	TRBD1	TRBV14	TGTGCCAGCTTCCATGACCCGGACAGGCTCTACGAGCAGTACTTC	CASFHDPDRLYEQYF
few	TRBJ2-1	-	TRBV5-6	TGTGCCAGCAGCTTGGCCAGGTACAATGAGCAGTTCTTC	CASSLARYNEQFF
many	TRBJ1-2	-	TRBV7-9	TGTGCCAGCAGCGGACGGAGAACGGGAGGGGGCTACACCTTC	CASSGRRTGGGYTF
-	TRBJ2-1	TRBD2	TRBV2	TGTGCCAGCAGTGAAAGGGTAGCGGGGGGGGTTGAGCAGTTCTTC	CASSERVAGGVEQFF
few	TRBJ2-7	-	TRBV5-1	TGCGCCAGCAGCTTGCCGCGGGACTCCTCCTACGAGCAGTACTTC	CASSLPRDSSYEQYF
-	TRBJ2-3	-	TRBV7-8	TGTGCCAGCAGCTTAGGAGCTAGCACAGATACGCAGTATTTT	CASSLGASTDTQYF
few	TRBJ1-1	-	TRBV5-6	TGTGCCAGCAGCTTTTTGGCAGGCACCCCCTTTAACACTGAAGCTTTCTTT	CASSFLAGTPFNTEAFF
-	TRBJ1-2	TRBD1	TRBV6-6	TGTGCCAGCCAACCGGGACAGGGACACGATGGCTACACCTTC	CASQPGQGHDGYTF
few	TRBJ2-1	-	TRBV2	TGTGCCAGCACCCACAGAAAGGCGGGTGGCTACAATGAGCAGTTCTTC	CASTHRKAGGYNEQFF
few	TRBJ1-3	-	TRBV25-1	TGTGCCAGTTCAGGGGTGGGAAACACCATATATTTT	CASSGVGNTIYF
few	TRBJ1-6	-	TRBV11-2	TGTGCCAGCAGCAAGGGGAACGCGGGGTCTATGAATTCACCCCTCCACTTT	CASSKGNAGSMNSPLHF
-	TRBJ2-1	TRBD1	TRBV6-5	TGTGCCAGCACCGCGTCGGGACAGGCCTACAATGAGCAGTTCTTC	CASTASGQAYNEQFF
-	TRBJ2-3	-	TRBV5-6	TGTGCCAGCAGCTTGACAGGGCCGGCAGATACGCAGTATTTT	CASSLTGPADTQYF
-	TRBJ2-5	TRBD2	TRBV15	TGTGCCACCAGCAGTGGGGCCGGGGGGGAAAAGACCCAGTACTTC	CATSSGAGGEKTQYF
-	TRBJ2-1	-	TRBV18	TGTGCCAGCTCCATAGCGGCCTACAATGAGCAGTTCTTC	CASSIAAYNEQFF
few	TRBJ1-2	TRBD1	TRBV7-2	TGTGCCAGCAGCTTAGGACAGGGCCTTAACTATGGCTACACCTTC	CASSLGQGLNYGYTF
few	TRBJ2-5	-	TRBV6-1	TGTGCCAGCAGTGCTACAGGGCAAGAGACCCAGTACTTC	CASSATGQETQYF
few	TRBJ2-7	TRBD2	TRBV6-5	TGTGCCAGCACAGGCGGGGGGTACGAGCAGTACTTC	CASTGGGYEQYF
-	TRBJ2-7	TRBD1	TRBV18	TGTGCCAGCTCACGACAGGGTCTGGGGGCCGAGCAGTACTTC	CASSRQGLGAEQYF
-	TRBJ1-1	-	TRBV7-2	TGTGCCAGCAGCTTTCAGGGTGCCTCCGAAGCTTTCTTT	CASSFQGASEAFF
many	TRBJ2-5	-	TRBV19	TGTGCCAGTAGCCGACAGTTACAAGAGACCCAGTACTTC	CASSRQLQETQYF
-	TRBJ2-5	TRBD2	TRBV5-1	TGCGCCAGCAGCTTGCGCGGGGGAGACCAAGAGACCCAGTACTTC	CASSLRGGDQETQYF
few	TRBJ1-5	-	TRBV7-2	TGTGCCAGCAGCTTAGATGCCCCGGGGGGTCAGCCCCAGCATTTT	CASSLDAPGGQPQHF
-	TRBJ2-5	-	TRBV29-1	TGCAGCGTTCCCAGGGGAGAAGAGACCCAGTACTTC	CSVPRGEETQYF
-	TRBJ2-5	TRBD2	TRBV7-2	TGTGCCAGCAGCTTAGGAGACATGGCGGGGGTACAAGAGACCCAGTACTTC	CASSLGDMAGVQETQYF